Listed here are 10 T cell receptor beta chains from one sample, sequenced in a study of beta chain features in type 1 diabetes. Expressed TCRB transcripts were sequenced, since all the RNA that had been isolated was reverse transcribed. Assay: immunoSEQ multiplex PCR; the TCRdb copy retains only in-frame clones and omits some. The sample includes approximately 150,000 clones, about 10% of them seen just once. Specimen: naive CD4+ T cells from blood. These receptor sequences come from a man younger than 35 in good health.

CDR3 region: CASSRREESPLHF. CDR3 coding DNA: TGCGCCAGCAGCCGTCGGGAGGAATCACCCCTCCACTTT. V is TRBV4-3 and J is TRBJ1-6; D ambiguous. Germline values: CDR1 LGHNA, CDR2 YSLEER. V gave up 4 bases and J gave up 10 bases, with 11 bases separating them. This CDR3 spans 13 amino acids.

V and J are TRBV18 and TRBJ2-1, with 12 bases identical to TRBD2. V was pared by 5 bases and J by 0 bases, with 2 bases of the junction left unmatched. This CDR3 has 16 residues. Germline V lookup: CDR1 KGHSH, CDR2 LQKENI. In DNA form, the CDR3 reads TGTGCCAGCTCAACTAGCGGGGGGACCTCCTACAATGAGCAGTTCTTC. Translation: CASSTSGGTSYNEQFF.

This clone has just a few counts. This sequence joins TRBV9 and TRBJ1-2; D gene uncertain. This CDR3 contains 15 residues. Per germline, CDR1 SGDLS and CDR2 YYNGEE. V lost 2 bases, J lost 2 bases, and 13 bases lay in between. The CDR3 DNA follows: TGTGCCAGCAGCGTTGGCCCGGGTTTCAACTATGGCTACACCTTC. This sequence encodes CASSVGPGFNYGYTF.

In its sample, this clone was seen a few times. The V and J genes are TRBV6-5 and TRBJ1-5; 9 nucleotides agree with TRBD1. After removal of 6 bases from V and 7 bases from J, the junction contained 4 bases not matched to a gene. In germline, CDR1 is MNHEY, CDR2 SVGAGI. The CDR3 runs to 13 residues. Written as DNA, the CDR3 is TGTGCCAGCAGAGGACAGGGGCAACAGCCCCAGCATTTT. As protein: CASRGQGQQPQHF.

This rearrangement joins TRBV4-1 to TRBJ2-1; TRBD2 matches 7 bases. The CDR3 sequence is 15 residues long. Germline CDR1 and CDR2: MGHRA and YSYEKL. The ends lost 1 base at V and 4 bases at J; junction bases unmatched: 4. The DNA of the CDR3 is TGCGCCAGCAGCCAAGGTCGGGGGGAGTACAATGAGCAGTTCTTC. Its protein product is CASSQGRGEYNEQFF.

This clone was observed a few times. Other nucleotide sequences from this sample produce the same CDR3. V gene TRBV7-9 combines with J gene TRBJ1-3; D is possibly TRBD1 (6 bases). Per the germline V gene, CDR1 is SEHNR and CDR2 is FQNEAQ (reference sequence). With 1 base removed from V and 2 bases from J, the gap between germline ends came to 6 bases. The CDR3 length is 14 residues. DNA for the CDR3: TGTGCCAGCAGCTTAGACAGGGCTGGAAACACCATATATTTT. Protein: CASSLDRAGNTIYF.

The chain is built from TRBV2 and TRBJ2-2, with 10 positions matching TRBD2. V shed 4 bases and J 0 bases; nucleotides not matched to a gene: 2. CDR3 length equals 16 residues. Germline loops: CDR1 SNHLY, CDR2 FYNNEI. The CDR3 protein is CASSVGTSANTGELFF. CDR3 coding DNA: TGTGCCAGCAGTGTGGGGACTAGCGCGAACACCGGGGAGCTGTTTTTT.

There are a few counts of this clone. This chain connects TRBV25-1 to TRBJ2-1; TRBD2 matches at 9 bases. The CDR3 runs 14 residues. Trimming at V came to 4 bases and at J to 6 bases, leaving 4 bases not matched to a gene. Germline CDR1 MGHDK, CDR2 SYGVNS. CDR3 bases: TGTGCCAGCAGTGTCCCTAGCGGGGTCAATGAGCAGTTCTTC. Encoded protein: CASSVPSGVNEQFF.

This clone has ten or more counts. The chain links TRBV7-9 to TRBJ2-7, with D possibly matching TRBD1 (6 bases). The V end was cut by 5 bases, the J end by 4 bases, with 12 bases between. Per germline, CDR1 SEHNR and CDR2 FQNEAQ (reference sequence). CDR3 length: 13 amino acids. CDR3: CASSLGQFYEQYF. CDR3 nucleotides: TGTGCCAGCAGCCTCGGACAGTTTTACGAGCAGTACTTC.

This clone has more than one count but fewer than ten. V is TRBV7-2 and J is TRBJ1-5; D ambiguous. V dropped 3 bases and J dropped 3 bases, with 9 bases sitting between them. Germline CDR1 SGHTA, CDR2 FQGNSA. The CDR3 length is 14 residues. Here the CDR3 DNA reads TGTGCCAGCAGCTTCGCCGGGTTCAATCAGCCCCAGCATTTT. It translates to CASSFAGFNQPQHF.